A selection of T cell receptor beta chains follows, all from one sample in a study of PD-1 blockade in classical Hodgkin lymphoma. Sequencing was performed with immunoSEQ multiplex PCR; in TCRdb, only in-frame clones are kept and a portion is missing. This table has around 23,000 clones, roughly 84% appearing once. The input for sequencing was CD4+ T cells from blood, taken at baseline. These receptor sequences come from a human donor with classical Hodgkin lymphoma. Each CDR3 is given with its conserved first and last residue. Each record gives: clone size, J gene, D gene, V gene, CDR3 DNA, CDR3 protein. A D gene is named only where the DNA matches it firmly. Rows may omit the clone size; those that give it use once, few, many or a size class.

>NA|TRBJ1-2|NA|TRBV7-2
TGTGCCAGCAGCTCCGGACAGAACTATGGCTACACCTTC
CASSSGQNYGYTF
>few|TRBJ1-1|NA|TRBV29-1
TGCAGCGTGGTCAGGGGAACTGAAGCTTTCTTT
CSVVRGTEAFF
>NA|TRBJ1-2|NA|TRBV20-1
TGCAGTGCTGAAGGTGACTATGGCTACACCTTC
CSAEGDYGYTF
>NA|TRBJ2-3|NA|TRBV2
TGTGCCAGCAGTGTGAGACAGATCACAGATACGCAGTATTTT
CASSVRQITDTQYF
>once|TRBJ2-7|NA|TRBV4-1
TGCGCCAGCAGCCATGCCACAGGACGGAGCTCCTACGAGCAGTACTTC
CASSHATGRSSYEQYF
>few|TRBJ1-1|NA|TRBV6-5
TGTGCCAGCAGTTACTCTGCGAACACTGAAGCTTTCTTT
CASSYSANTEAFF
>NA|TRBJ2-5|TRBD2|TRBV4-3
TGCGCCAGCAGCCAACGACTAGCGGGGGTAGAGACCCAGTACTTC
CASSQRLAGVETQYF
>NA|TRBJ2-2|NA|TRBV18
TGTGCCAGCGAAACTCGGGCCCAACGGGGCACCGGGGAACTGTTTTTT
CASETRAQRGTGELFF
>few|TRBJ1-2|TRBD1|TRBV2
TGTGCCAGCAGGATACAGGGGGACGGCTACACCTTC
CASRIQGDGYTF
>NA|TRBJ1-6|NA|TRBV4-2
TGTGCCAGCAGCCAAGCGTCCAGGGGTCCGGTTGATAATTCACCCCTCCACTTT
CASSQASRGPVDNSPLHF
>NA|TRBJ1-5|NA|TRBV28
TGTGCCAGCAGTTTAGGGGGGGCCCAAACCAATCAGCCCCAGCATTTT
CASSLGGAQTNQPQHF
>NA|TRBJ2-7|NA|TRBV4-3
TGCGCCAGCAGCCAAGCTCGGGACTACGAGCAGTACTTC
CASSQARDYEQYF
>NA|TRBJ2-3|NA|TRBV2
TGTGCCAGCATTAAGGACTACACAGATACGCAGTATTTT
CASIKDYTDTQYF
>NA|TRBJ1-1|NA|TRBV18
TGTGCCAGCAGGGGTAACATGAACACTGAAGCTTTCTTT
CASRGNMNTEAFF
>once|TRBJ1-5|NA|TRBV7-2
TGTGCCAGCAGTTATACCGAGGGGCAGCCCCAGCATTTT
CASSYTEGQPQHF
>once|TRBJ1-5|NA|TRBV7-6
TGTGCCAGCAGCTTGGGACTGCTACAGCCCCAGCATTTT
CASSLGLLQPQHF
>NA|TRBJ1-5|NA|TRBV2
TGTGCCAGCAGTGAGGGGGGGGACTACATCAATCAGCCCCAGCATTTT
CASSEGGDYINQPQHF
>NA|TRBJ2-6|NA|TRBV5-8
TGTGCCAGCAGCCTCTCGACTCGGGCCAACGTCCTGACTTTC
CASSLSTRANVLTF
>NA|TRBJ1-6|NA|TRBV19
TGTGCCAGTAGTATCGTCGGGAATTCACCCCTCCACTTT
CASSIVGNSPLHF
>NA|TRBJ1-2|TRBD1|TRBV2
TGTGCCAGCAGCGAATCCACGACAGGGAACTATGGCTACACCTTC
CASSESTTGNYGYTF
>NA|TRBJ1-4|NA|TRBV2
TGTGCCAGCAGTCCAAGTGGACTTAATGAAAAACTGTTTTTT
CASSPSGLNEKLFF
>few|TRBJ1-5|TRBD1|TRBV10-3
TGTGCCACACAGGGGTATAGCAATCAGCCCCAGCATTTT
CATQGYSNQPQHF
>NA|TRBJ1-1|NA|TRBV11-2
TGTGCCAGCAGCTTCCAAGGCTTGAACACTGAAGCTTTCTTT
CASSFQGLNTEAFF
>few|TRBJ1-6|NA|TRBV4-2
TGTGCCAGCAGCCAAGAAAAGGGCCAGTCACCCCTCCACTTT
CASSQEKGQSPLHF
>NA|TRBJ2-2|TRBD2|TRBV28
TGTGCCAGCAGTTCGCGGGGGACCGGGGAGCTGTTTTTT
CASSSRGTGELFF
>once|TRBJ1-1|NA|TRBV18
TGTGCCAGCTCACCAATCGGCCACCCCGGAGCTTTCTTT
CASSPIGHPGAFF